This TCR beta chain was recorded in a study of monozygotic twins with inflammatory bowel disease. TCRdb re-called the 5' RACE reads and gives one entry per CDR3 protein, without DNA. Its table lists approximately 150,000 distinct CDR3 sequences. After skipping T cell sorting, the authors isolated total RNA from whole blood. CDR1 and CDR2 from the germline V gene are DFQATT and SNEGSKA (reference sequence). This CDR3 has 13 residues. The source of this sequence is a human donor with ulcerative colitis or Crohn's disease, or a healthy co-twin of an affected twin (not recorded which). Sample: blood. The chain joins TRBV20-1 to TRBJ2-7; the D call from TCRdb, TRBD1, cannot be confirmed without DNA. The CDR3 reads CSAQGQGLYEQYF.